Presented here are 5 T cell receptor beta chains from one specimen sequenced in a study of blood T cell repertoires in COVID-19. Profiled with immunoSEQ multiplex PCR; TCRdb holds only in-frame clones, not every one. In the table there are about 160,000 clones, about 87% of which are singletons. The source material was peripheral blood. The source is a woman aged 55-70 years who had recovered from COVID-19.

The genes are TRBV7-9 and TRBJ1-1; D is perhaps TRBD1 (5 bases). This CDR3 has 16 amino acids. Germline values: CDR1 SEHNR, CDR2 FQNEAQ (reference sequence). Trimming shortened V by 1 base and J by 2 bases, and 14 bases separated the two germline ends. The chain's CDR3 is CASSLGDGGPNTEAFF. CDR3 nucleotide sequence: TGTGCCAGCAGCTTAGGGGACGGGGGACCCAACACTGAAGCTTTCTTT. The whole variable domain, filled in from reference TRBV7-9 and TRBJ1-1, reads DTGVSQNPRHKITKRGQNVTFRCDPISEHNRLYWYRQTLGQGPEFLTYFQNEAQLEKSRLLSDRFSAERPKGSFSTLEIQRTEQGDSAMYLCASSLGDGGPNTEAFFGQGTRLTVV.

V gene TRBV5-1 combines with J gene TRBJ2-5; TRBD1 is a possible D gene (5 bases). The germline gives CDR1 SGHRS, CDR2 YFSETQ. This CDR3 has 14 residues. The V gene lost 3 bases and the J gene lost 2 bases, with 11 bases spanning the gap. The CDR3 DNA sequence: TGCGCCAGCAGCTCTTCCGACAGTCAAGAGACCCAGTACTTC. It specifies CASSSSDSQETQYF.

This chain connects TRBV9 to TRBJ2-2, with 7 bases that match TRBD1. The CDR3 runs to 17 residues. The V gene end was trimmed by 1 base and the J gene end by 0 bases; junction bases not matched to a gene: 6. The germline V gene encodes CDR1 SGDLS and CDR2 YYNGEE. The CDR3 DNA follows: TGTGCCAGCAGCGTATCCCCACAGGGGTCGAACACCGGGGAGCTGTTTTTT. Translated, it gives CASSVSPQGSNTGELFF.

This clone turned up a few times. The chain links TRBV19 to TRBJ2-5, with D perhaps matching TRBD1 (6 bases). With 9 bases removed from V and 9 bases from J, the gap between germline ends came to 17 bases. The CDR3 loop spans 12 amino acids. Germline V lookup: CDR1 LNHDA, CDR2 SQIVND (reference sequence). In DNA form, the CDR3 reads TGTGCCAGCCGGGACACGCGAAGTTCCCAGTACTTC. Translation: CASRDTRSSQYF.

The CDR3 region has the DNA TGTGCCTCAAAGTGGGGACTGAGTAACACTGAAGCTTTCTTT. It yields the protein CASKWGLSNTEAFF. This sequence joins TRBV19 and TRBJ1-1; D is perhaps TRBD1 (5 bases). V was trimmed by 11 bases and J by 2 bases, leaving 18 bases between them. The germline CDR1 and CDR2 sequences are LNHDA and SQIVND (reference sequence). CDR3 size: 14 residues.